This is a list of T cell receptor beta chains from one sample in a study of identical twins. Using its own MiXCR run on the 5' RACE reads, TCRdb lists one record per CDR3 protein. The table has around 230,000 distinct CDR3 sequences, 5.5% to 7.5% seen once. These data were also reused for a study on T cells expressing NK-cell markers.

Sequenced sample: CD8+ T cells sorted from blood. The receptors originated from a woman between 18 and 29 years old in good health. CDR3s leave out the opening cysteine and the closing phenylalanine or tryptophan. The order of the fields is V gene, J gene, CDR3 protein.

TRBV29-1	TRBJ1-2	SVWGALGYT
TRBV7-9	TRBJ2-5	ASSLPLDDGQETQY
TRBV5-1	TRBJ1-2	ASSGKQGFTYGYT
TRBV12-5	TRBJ1-1	ASGLEGAEGVTEAF
TRBV27	TRBJ2-7	ASSLHPGGSYEQY
TRBV12-3/TRBV12-4	TRBJ2-2	ASSIKGGGGGELF
TRBV4-2	TRBJ2-1	ASSQDLSAGDEQF
TRBV2	TRBJ1-5	ASSGENSNQPQH
TRBV3-1	TRBJ2-3	ASSSLGDPLATDTQY
TRBV27	TRBJ2-6	AVGNSGANVLT
TRBV7-8	TRBJ1-1	ASRYMGGNTEAF
TRBV9	TRBJ2-6	ASSTLPSKANVLT
TRBV5-1	TRBJ2-3	ASSGSSGGLTDTQY
TRBV15	TRBJ1-5	ATSRRTGLIQPQH
TRBV2	TRBJ1-5	ASQTMRRDQPQH
TRBV21-1	TRBJ2-7	ASFAGHGHEQY
TRBV29-1	TRBJ2-1	SVDGRSSYNEQF
TRBV27	TRBJ2-3	ASSKTPPLAGGLNTDTQY
TRBV7-9	TRBJ2-7	ASTSDGQNYEQY
TRBV4-3	TRBJ1-2	ASSQVAVAADGYT
TRBV10-3	TRBJ2-3	AISETAGGTTDTQY
TRBV5-1	TRBJ2-7	ASSWSGTAFEQY
TRBV21-1	TRBJ1-5	ASSKVPGDQPQH
TRBV19	TRBJ2-7	ASSPQGYSYEQY
TRBV12-3/TRBV12-4	TRBJ1-1	ASSSVQRAKEAF
TRBV2	TRBJ2-2	ASVVRNTGELF
TRBV7-8	TRBJ2-1	ASSLAHNEQF
TRBV7-2	TRBJ1-1	ASIPTGKNTEAF
TRBV4-3	TRBJ2-7	ASSQEGGSVYEQY
TRBV12-5	TRBJ1-5	ASGPGTSKPQH
TRBV20-1	TRBJ2-7	CASGRLAGGEPGEQY
TRBV9	TRBJ2-1	ASSAQTGVYIHNEQF
TRBV12-3/TRBV12-4	TRBJ1-1	ASSAWLTVNTEAF
TRBV6-5	TRBJ2-1	ASRDSPKEQF
TRBV25-1	TRBJ2-3	ASRAEGTDTQY
TRBV12-3/TRBV12-4	TRBJ2-5	ASSPGAGGQETQY
TRBV12-3/TRBV12-4	TRBJ1-2	ASSLTRGADGYT
TRBV6-2/TRBV6-3	TRBJ1-1	ASSYWTVNTEAF
TRBV20-1	TRBJ2-2	SARSLEGTGELF
TRBV5-1	TRBJ2-2	ASSDQLAGATGPGELF
TRBV9	TRBJ1-2	ASSVEAANYGYT
TRBV27	TRBJ2-1	ASGQGNEQF
TRBV3-1	TRBJ2-1	ASSQGGVEQF
TRBV20-1	TRBJ2-7	SAIRLGRASIDEQY
TRBV27	TRBJ2-7	ASSFTGFLGEQY
TRBV2	TRBJ2-6	ASSGRNRSVLT
TRBV12-3/TRBV12-4	TRBJ1-2	ASSPGTGEANYGYT
TRBV12-5	TRBJ1-1	ASGLVVNTEAF
TRBV9	TRBJ2-1	ASSAYYNEQF
TRBV4-1	TRBJ2-7	ASSQPGQQIYEQY
TRBV12-3/TRBV12-4	TRBJ1-5	ASRTDYSNQPQH
TRBV7-9	TRBJ2-5	ASSLWTSEDETQY
TRBV12-3/TRBV12-4	TRBJ2-1	ASSRTSGRRDEQF
TRBV5-1	TRBJ1-1	ASEGIGDTEAF
TRBV12-3/TRBV12-4	TRBJ2-3	ASSLAAAGFDTQY
TRBV6-4	TRBJ1-5	ASIKPESAYSNQPQH
TRBV4-3	TRBJ2-3	ASSQASGRNTDTQY